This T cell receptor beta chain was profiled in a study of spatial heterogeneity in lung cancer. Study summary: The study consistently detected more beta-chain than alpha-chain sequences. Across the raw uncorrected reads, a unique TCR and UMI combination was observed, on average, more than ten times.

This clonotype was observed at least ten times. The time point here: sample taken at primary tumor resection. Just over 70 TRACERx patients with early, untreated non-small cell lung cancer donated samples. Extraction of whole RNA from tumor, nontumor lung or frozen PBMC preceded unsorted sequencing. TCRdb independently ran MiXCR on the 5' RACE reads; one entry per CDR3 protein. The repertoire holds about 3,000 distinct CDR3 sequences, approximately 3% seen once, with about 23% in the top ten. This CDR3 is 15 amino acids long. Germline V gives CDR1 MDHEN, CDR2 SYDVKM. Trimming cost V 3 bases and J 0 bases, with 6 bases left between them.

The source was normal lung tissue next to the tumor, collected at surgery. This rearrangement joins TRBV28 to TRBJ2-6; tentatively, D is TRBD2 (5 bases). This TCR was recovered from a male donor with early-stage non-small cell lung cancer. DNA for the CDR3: TGTGCCAGCAGTTTGGCGGGCTCTGGGGCCAACGTCCTGACTTTC. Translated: CASSLAGSGANVLTF.